Presented here are 7 T cell receptor beta chains from one specimen sequenced in a study of human T cells and chemical hapten exposure (dated by TCRdb to the early 2020s). This sample's time point label indicates: pre-sensitization, week 0. The sample's treatment or condition label, in plain terms: therapeutic diphenylcyclopropenone sensitization with weekly scalp DPC. Library generation was performed with RACE. The sample was run on a NextSeq 500. TCRdb ran its own pipeline on the public reads, namely fastp trimming at Q25 and MiXCR clone calling, and kept in-frame beta chains. Every distinct CDR3 protein forms one entry, paired with its most common genes and DNA. This sample has under 200,000 distinct CDR3 sequences in its table, and approximately 29% of those were observed once. In total, the top ten clones hold under 3% of the sample. Sample: whole blood, taken in connection with sensitization to the hapten diphenylcyclopropenone (DPC). All receptors derive from a woman younger than 45 with alopecia areata. Some clones in this sample may be carry-over from other donors' samples.

The rearrangement joins TRBV18 to TRBJ2-1; D gene uncertain. The CDR3 is made up of 14 amino acids. The germline V gene encodes CDR1 KGHSH and CDR2 LQKENI. The V end was cut by 0 bases, the J end by 8 bases, with 11 bases between. The CDR3 bases are TGTGCCAGCTCACCACCAAGCCCCGATGATGAGCAGTTCTTC. Amino acid sequence: CASSPPSPDDEQFF.

The chain uses TRBV7-2 and TRBJ2-3; D not resolved. The CDR3 totals 14 residues. The ends were cut back, 1 base at V and 4 bases at J, with 9 bases in the middle. The germline CDR1 and CDR2 sequences are SGHTA and FQGNSA. The CDR3 nucleotides read TGTGCCAGCAGCTTAGACTTTTGGGCAGATACGCAGTATTTT. It yields the protein CASSLDFWADTQYF.

This chain uses TRBV7-2 with TRBJ2-7, with D hard to call. Between the trimmed V and J ends, which lost 3 bases and 1 base, there was a span of 13 bases. The V gene's germline CDR1 is SGHTA and CDR2 FQGNSA. The CDR3 spans 15 residues. In nucleotides, the CDR3 is TGTGCCAGCAGCTTCGCCGGGTCTACATCCTACGAGCAGTACTTC. Translated, it gives CASSFAGSTSYEQYF.

The chain carries TRBV15 and TRBJ2-5; perhaps D is TRBD1 or TRBD2 (5 bases each). This CDR3 has 13 amino acids. Deletions cut 5 bases from V and 9 bases from J, with 16 bases between. Germline V gene data show CDR1 as LNHNV and CDR2 as YYDKDF (reference sequence). The CDR3 bases are TGTGCCACCAGCCTAACCAGGGACCGGGCCCAGTACTTC. It encodes CATSLTRDRAQYF.

This clonotype was counted a few times. The rearrangement uses TRBV29-1 and TRBJ2-3; 7 bases match TRBD1. The CDR3 is made up of 14 amino acids. Germline CDR1 is SQVTM and CDR2 is ANQGSEA. After removal of 1 base from V and 8 bases from J, the junction contained 9 bases not matched to a gene. CDR3 sequence (DNA): TGCAGCGTTGAAGTAGACAGGGTCGGCGCTACGCAGTATTTT. Protein sequence: CSVEVDRVGATQYF.

The CDR3 bases are TGTGCCAGCGGAGAAGGATGGCCGGAGACCCAGTACTTC. It translates to CASGEGWPETQYF. The chain joins TRBV28 to TRBJ2-5; no firm D call. From germline, CDR1 is MDHEN and CDR2 SYDVKM. The CDR3 is 13 residues long. Trimming took off 8 bases at V and 5 bases at J, with 15 bases between the two ends.

The chain carries TRBV28 and TRBJ2-1; D is possibly TRBD1 (6 bases). The germline gives CDR1 MDHEN, CDR2 SYDVKM. CDR3 length: 14 residues. Trimming shortened V by 5 bases and J by 4 bases, and 12 bases separated the two germline ends. The CDR3 protein is CASSAPDRYNEQFF. CDR3 DNA sequence: TGTGCCAGCAGTGCGCCAGACAGGTACAATGAGCAGTTCTTC.